This TCR beta chain was sequenced for a study of spatial heterogeneity in lung cancer. The study, taken as a whole, reports: Tracking of tumor mutation counts was seen in expanded intratumoral alpha and beta TCR counts.

Via MiXCR, TCRdb re-called the 5' RACE reads, giving one row per CDR3 protein. The sample holds under 6,000 distinct CDR3 sequences; approximately 8.7% are singletons and the top ten take roughly 31%. Time point given: sample taken at primary tumor resection. The donors were 72 patients with non-small cell lung cancer that was early-stage and untreated. The V gene end was trimmed by 4 bases and the J gene end by 3 bases; junction bases not matched to a gene: 9. From germline, CDR1 is SGHKS and CDR2 YYEKEE (reference sequence). This CDR3 comprises 16 residues. This clonotype was seen many times. The antigen is not known.

The source material was lung tumor tissue, sampled at surgery. The sequence derives from a male donor with early-stage non-small cell lung cancer. The V gene is TRBV5-5, the J gene TRBJ2-3; 9 positions match TRBD2. CDR3 region: CASSTSRTSVTDTQYF. The CDR3 DNA reads TGTGCCAGCAGCACCAGTCGGACTAGCGTGACAGATACGCAGTATTTT.